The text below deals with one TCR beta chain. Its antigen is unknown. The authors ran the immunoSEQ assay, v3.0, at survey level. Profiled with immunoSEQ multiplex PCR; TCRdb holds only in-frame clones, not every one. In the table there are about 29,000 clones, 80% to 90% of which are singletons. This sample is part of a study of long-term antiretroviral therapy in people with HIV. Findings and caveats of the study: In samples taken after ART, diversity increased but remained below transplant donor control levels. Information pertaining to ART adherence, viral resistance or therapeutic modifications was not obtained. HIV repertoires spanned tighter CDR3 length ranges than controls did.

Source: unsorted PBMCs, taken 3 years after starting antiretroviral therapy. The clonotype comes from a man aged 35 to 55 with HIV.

CDR3 DNA: TGTGCCAGCAGTCAAAGCGGGTACACAGATACGCAGTATTTT. It yields the protein CASSQSGYTDTQYF. The chain carries TRBV6-4 and TRBJ2-3; weak D call: TRBD2 (6 bases). The V gene lost 5 bases and the J gene lost 2 bases, with 11 bases spanning the gap. The germline V gene encodes CDR1 MRHNA and CDR2 SNTAGT. The CDR3 spans 14 residues.